One sample yielded the 9 T cell receptor beta chains listed below, sequenced in a study of patients and donors after allogeneic stem cell transplantation. TCRdb fed the RT-PCR reads into MiXCR, producing one record per CDR3 protein. Of some 960,000 distinct CDR3 sequences in the sample, roughly 18% are singletons; the top ten hold around 5.5%. Sequencing was carried out using blood, either unsorted or a sorted T cell fraction (not recorded which). The receptors stem from a human donor who was either an allogeneic HSCT recipient or a stem cell or donor lymphocyte infusion donor (not recorded which). It is not recorded whose cells these are; they may come from a transplant donor.

The chain is built from TRBV3-1 and TRBJ1-6; possibly TRBD1 for D (5 bases). The CDR3 spans 13 residues. V gave up 4 bases and J gave up 5 bases, with 6 bases separating them. The germline CDR1 and CDR2 sequences are LGHDT and YNNKEL (reference sequence). The chain's CDR3 is CASSRQNNSPLHF. The CDR3 DNA reads TGTGCCAGCAGCCGACAGAATAATTCACCCCTCCACTTT.

This clonotype came up a few times. The rearrangement links TRBV2 to TRBJ1-1; D is unclear. V was clipped by 2 bases and J by 1 base, with 14 bases between them. There are 16 residues in the CDR3. CDR1 SNHLY and CDR2 FYNNEI come from the germline V gene. CDR3 nucleotide sequence: TGTGCCAGCAGTGAATCTGAACAGCCTAAGAACACTGAAGCTTTCTTT. It encodes CASSESEQPKNTEAFF.

The chain joins TRBV4-3 to TRBJ2-5; D is perhaps TRBD1 or TRBD2 (6 bases each). The CDR3 totals 15 residues. CDR1 and CDR2 (germline): LGHNA, YSLEER. The ends were cut back, 3 bases at V and 4 bases at J, with 15 bases in the middle. The DNA of the CDR3 is TGCGCCAGCAGCCATTACAGGGAGGTCAGAGAGACCCAGTACTTC. This encodes CASSHYREVRETQYF.

This chain joins TRBV6-4 and TRBJ2-1; D gene ambiguous. Germline V gene lookup returns CDR1 MRHNA and CDR2 SNTAGT. This CDR3 contains 15 residues. Trimming removed 3 bases from V and 0 bases from J, with 9 bases in between. CDR3 sequence: CASSESLSSYNEQFF. Here the CDR3 DNA reads TGTGCCAGCAGTGAGTCCCTTAGCTCCTACAATGAGCAGTTCTTC.

The chain employs TRBV7-3 and TRBJ1-3, with D possibly matching TRBD1 (6 bases). Trimming removed 5 bases from V and 4 bases from J, with 12 bases in between. CDR1 and CDR2 from the germline V gene are SGHTA and FQGTGA. The CDR3 is made up of 14 amino acids. The CDR3 region is CASSPTGIGNTIYF. CDR3 sequence (DNA): TGTGCCAGCAGCCCTACAGGGATCGGAAACACCATATATTTT.

This clonotype was observed a handful of times. The chain links TRBV6-1 to TRBJ2-7; D is ambiguous. The V end was cut by 2 bases, the J end by 2 bases, with 13 bases between. Germline CDR1 and CDR2: MNHNS and SASEGT. CDR3 length: 15 amino acids. The CDR3 DNA is TGTGCCAGCAGTGAAAGACCGACCCAGACCTACGAGCAGTACTTC. This translates into CASSERPTQTYEQYF.

This clonotype has only a few counts. The chain is built from TRBV7-9 and TRBJ1-2; weak D call: TRBD1 (5 bases). In germline, CDR1 is SEHNR, CDR2 FQNEAQ (reference sequence). The V end was cut by 5 bases, the J end by 4 bases, with 14 bases between. The CDR3 is 14 amino acids. In DNA form, the CDR3 reads TGTGCCAGCAGCCCACGCCGGGACGGCTATGGCTACACCTTC. This gives the protein CASSPRRDGYGYTF.

The rearrangement uses TRBV7-2 and TRBJ1-1; D unclear. V was cut by 4 bases and J by 1 base, with 10 bases left in between. This CDR3 is 14 amino acids long. Germline lookup yields CDR1 SGHTA and CDR2 FQGNSA. The CDR3 region has the DNA TGTGCCAGCAGCTCAGTGGTGGGGAACACTGAAGCTTTCTTT. Translated, it gives CASSSVVGNTEAFF. Full variable domain (rest looked up from reference TRBV7-2 and TRBJ1-1): GAGVSQSPSNKVTEKGKDVELRCDPISGHTALYWYRQSLGQGLEFLIYFQGNSAPDKSGLPSDRFSAERTGGSVSTLTIQRTQQEDSAVYLCASSSVVGNTEAFFGQGTRLTVV.

This clonotype has more than one count but fewer than ten. The chain joins TRBV6-5 to TRBJ2-7; the D gene is possibly TRBD1 (6 bases). The CDR3 loop spans 15 amino acids. The V gene's germline CDR1 is MNHEY and CDR2 SVGAGI. The V gene lost 6 bases and the J gene lost 3 bases, with 18 bases spanning the gap. CDR3 nucleotide sequence: TGTGCCAGCAGGTACGGGAAACAGGGAAGCTACGAGCAGTACTTC. It specifies CASRYGKQGSYEQYF.